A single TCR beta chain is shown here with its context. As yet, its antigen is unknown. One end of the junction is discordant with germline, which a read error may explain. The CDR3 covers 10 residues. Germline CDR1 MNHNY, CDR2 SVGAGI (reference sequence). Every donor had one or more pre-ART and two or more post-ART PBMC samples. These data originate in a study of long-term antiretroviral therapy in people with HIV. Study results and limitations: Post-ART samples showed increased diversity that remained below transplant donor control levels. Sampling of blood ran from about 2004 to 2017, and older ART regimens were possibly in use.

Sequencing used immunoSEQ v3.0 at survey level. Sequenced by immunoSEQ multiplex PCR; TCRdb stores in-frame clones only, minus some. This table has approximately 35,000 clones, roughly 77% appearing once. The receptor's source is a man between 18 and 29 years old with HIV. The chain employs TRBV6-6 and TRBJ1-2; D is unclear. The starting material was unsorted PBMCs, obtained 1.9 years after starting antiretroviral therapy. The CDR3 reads CASRDRGSIF. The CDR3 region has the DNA TGTGCCAGCAGGGACCGGGGATCTATCTTC.